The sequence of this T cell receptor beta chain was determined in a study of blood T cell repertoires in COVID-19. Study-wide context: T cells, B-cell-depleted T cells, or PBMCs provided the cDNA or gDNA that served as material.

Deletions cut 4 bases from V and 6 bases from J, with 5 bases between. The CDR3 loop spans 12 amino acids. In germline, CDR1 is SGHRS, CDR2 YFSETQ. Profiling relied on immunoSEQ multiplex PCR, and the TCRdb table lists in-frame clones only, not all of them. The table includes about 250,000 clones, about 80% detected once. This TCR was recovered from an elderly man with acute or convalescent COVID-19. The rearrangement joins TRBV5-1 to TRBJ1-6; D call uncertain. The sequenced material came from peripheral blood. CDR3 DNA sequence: TGCGCCAGCAGCCCCGGTAATTCACCCCTCCACTTT. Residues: CASSPGNSPLHF.